What follows are 15 T cell receptor beta chains derived from one specimen sequenced in a study of CD8 T cells in ankylosing spondylitis. Study-wide results and limits: Apparently characteristic of ankylosing spondylitis blood was a TCR beta motif (eight highly homologous variants).

TCRdb recomputed calls from the 5' RACE reads with MiXCR, one row per CDR3 protein. The sample consists of about 750,000 distinct CDR3 sequences, roughly 19% of them appearing once. For these receptors, no antigen is known. Source material: blood, either unsorted or a sorted T cell fraction (not recorded which). Receptor source: a male donor with ankylosing spondylitis.

The chain combines TRBV5-1 with TRBJ1-6; 7 positions agree with TRBD1. The CDR3 sequence is 18 residues long. Germline CDR1 is SGHRS and CDR2 is YFSETQ. The J segment lost 6 bases and the V segment lost 4 bases, leaving 16 bases of the junction unmatched. The CDR3 bases are TGCGCCAGCAGCCCCACCCCCTCAGGGGGGCAAATTAATTCACCCCTCCACTTT. Translated, it gives CASSPTPSGGQINSPLHF. Looking up the rest from reference TRBV5-1 and TRBJ1-6 gives the full variable domain: KAGVTQTPRYLIKTRGQQVTLSCSPISGHRSVSWYQQTPGQGLQFLFEYFSETQRNKGNFPGRFSGRQFSNSRSEMNVSTLELGDSALYLCASSPTPSGGQINSPLHFGNGTRLTVT.

This chain uses TRBV6-5 with TRBJ1-5; D is ambiguous. This CDR3 region has 14 residues. Germline V gene lookup returns CDR1 MNHEY and CDR2 SVGAGI. Trimming cost V 6 bases and J 3 bases, with 12 bases left between them. Here the CDR3 DNA reads TGTGCCAGCAGGACCATGAGGGACAATCAGCCCCAGCATTTT. Protein sequence: CASRTMRDNQPQHF.

The chain is built from TRBV20-1 and TRBJ2-3, with 8 bases that match TRBD2. This CDR3 comprises 17 residues. Germline CDR1 is DFQATT and CDR2 is SNEGSKA (reference sequence). J gave up 5 bases and V 5 bases, and 18 bases lay outside the gene matches. The CDR3 DNA reads as TGCAGTGCTCATGACCCATACGGGGGGGCCGGAGAAGATACGCAGTATTTT. Translated, it gives CSAHDPYGGAGEDTQYF.

This chain links TRBV6-1 with TRBJ1-1; D may be TRBD1 (5 bases). This CDR3 is 13 amino acids long. The V end was cut by 7 bases, the J end by 1 base, with 10 bases between. The germline V gene encodes CDR1 MNHNS and CDR2 SASEGT. CDR3 nucleotide sequence: TGTGCCAGCAATAGACAGAGGAACACTGAAGCTTTCTTT. Its protein is CASNRQRNTEAFF.

This clonotype has only a few counts. The CDR3: CASSRDSAPTDTQYF. DNA of the CDR3: TGTGCCAGCAGCCGGGACAGCGCACCCACAGATACGCAGTATTTT. This chain links TRBV12-3 or TRBV12-4 with TRBJ2-3; 7 bases fit TRBD1. This CDR3 is 15 amino acids long. Trimming took 6 bases from V and 2 from J; bases not matched to a gene: 8.

The CDR3 here is CASSETSGGNTGELFF. The CDR3, as DNA: TGTGCCAGCAGTGAGACTAGCGGAGGCAACACCGGGGAGCTGTTTTTT. This chain connects TRBV28 to TRBJ2-2; 9 nucleotides align to TRBD2. The germline gives CDR1 MDHEN, CDR2 SYDVKM. The CDR3 extends over 16 amino acids. V was clipped by 5 bases and J by 2 bases; unmatched bases: 6.

The chain uses TRBV29-1 and TRBJ2-4, with TRBD1 identical over 7 bases. The V gene's germline CDR1 is SQVTM and CDR2 ANQGSEA. This CDR3 has 13 amino acids. V shed 4 bases, J shed 3 bases, and the junction held 3 bases outside the gene matches. The CDR3 reads CSVAGTDKNIQYF. The CDR3 coding sequence is TGCAGCGTTGCCGGGACAGACAAAAACATTCAGTACTTC.

This clonotype was recorded at least ten times. The V gene is TRBV5-1, the J gene TRBJ2-3; D uncertain. The V gene's germline CDR1 is SGHRS and CDR2 YFSETQ. This CDR3 region has 14 residues. The ends were cut back, 1 base at V and 0 bases at J, with 6 bases in the middle. CDR3 sequence: CASSLTESTDTQYF. The CDR3 bases are TGCGCCAGCAGCTTGACGGAGAGCACAGATACGCAGTATTTT.

This clonotype turned up a few times. The chain recombines TRBV28 with TRBJ2-2; the D gene is possibly TRBD2 (6 bases). This CDR3 comprises 15 residues. Germline values: CDR1 MDHEN, CDR2 SYDVKM. Trimming took off 8 bases at V and 1 base at J, with 14 bases between the two ends. CDR3 in DNA: TGTGCCAGCCAACGGGCGGGGCTGAACACCGGGGAGCTGTTTTTT. Amino acid sequence: CASQRAGLNTGELFF.

This clonotype was seen only a few times. This sequence joins TRBV27 and TRBJ2-7; 10 positions match TRBD2. CDR1 is MNHEY, CDR2 SMNVEV, per germline (reference sequence). Trimming took 4 bases from V and 5 from J; bases not matched to a gene: 5. This CDR3 has 14 residues. The CDR3 region is CASSSLAGVHEQYF. The CDR3 coding sequence is TGTGCCAGCAGTTCTCTAGCGGGAGTCCACGAGCAGTACTTC.

CDR3: CASSLPSGPHYNEQFF. As DNA, the CDR3 is TGTGCCAGCAGCTTGCCTAGCGGGCCGCACTACAATGAGCAGTTCTTC. The chain has TRBV5-6 and TRBJ2-1, with TRBD2 identical over 8 bases. This CDR3 has 16 residues. V shed 1 base and J 3 bases; nucleotides not matched to a gene: 6. The V gene's germline CDR1 is SGHDT and CDR2 YYEEEE.

The CDR3 DNA reads as TGCGCCAGCAGCCCTACAGAGCACGGGGAGCTGTTTTTT. Translated, it gives CASSPTEHGELFF. The genes are TRBV5-1 and TRBJ2-2; D is unclear. Germline V lookup: CDR1 SGHRS, CDR2 YFSETQ. V gave up 4 bases and J gave up 7 bases, with 11 bases separating them. This CDR3 has 13 amino acids.

This clonotype was counted at least ten times. V is TRBV20-1 and J is TRBJ1-4; 7 nucleotides line up with TRBD1. The germline V gene encodes CDR1 DFQATT and CDR2 SNEGSKA (reference sequence). V lost 3 bases to trimming and J lost 7 bases; unmatched junction nucleotides: 8. This CDR3 comprises 14 residues. The CDR3 region is CSASQGSGGEKLFF. The CDR3 bases are TGCAGTGCTAGCCAAGGATCAGGGGGTGAAAAACTGTTTTTT.

This chain uses TRBV7-8 with TRBJ1-1; TRBD1 aligns across 9 bases. The CDR3 has 15 amino acids. Germline CDR1 reads SGHVS; CDR2 reads FQNEAQ. V trimming: 10 bases; J trimming: 1 base; junction bases outside the gene matches: 10. Here the CDR3 DNA reads TGTGCCACCGGACAGGGGACCGGTGGGAACACTGAAGCTTTCTTT. This encodes CATGQGTGGNTEAFF.

The rearrangement links TRBV5-1 to TRBJ2-1, with TRBD2 as a possible D gene (6 bases). This CDR3 is 16 amino acids long. The germline V gene has CDR1 SGHRS and CDR2 YFSETQ. V was shortened by 3 bases and J by 2 bases, with 15 bases between the two germline ends. Here the CDR3 reads CASSWSPGLTYNEQFF. For the CDR3, the DNA is TGCGCCAGCAGCTGGAGTCCGGGACTCACCTACAATGAGCAGTTCTTC.